This note documents a single T cell receptor (beta chain) sequence. This entry comes from a study of blood T cell repertoires in COVID-19. Study-wide background: Donors in the United States, Italy and Spain gave samples during acute or convalescent COVID-19.

Seattle patients were enrolled while actively infected and followed longitudinally. Methods used by the authors: By means of reference gene primer amplification, nucleated cell counts were estimated. Generated by immunoSEQ multiplex PCR, the TCRdb table keeps only in-frame clones and is missing some. That table supplies the V and J calls and clone size; D and trimming were determined from the DNA. There are around 90,000 clones in the sample; around 90% occur only once, and around 2.1% lies in the top ten. CDR3 length: 13 residues. V was pared by 2 bases and J by 0 bases, with 4 bases between. Germline CDR1 is MNHNS and CDR2 is SASEGT.

The sequence was obtained from a man between 45 and 60 years old with COVID-19, enrolled during active disease. Sequenced material: peripheral blood. The V call is TRBV6-1, the J call TRBJ1-1; D ambiguous. The CDR3 protein is CASSESVNTEAFF. CDR3 bases: TGTGCCAGCAGTGAATCAGTGAACACTGAAGCTTTCTTT.